This TCR beta chain was recorded in a study of PD-1 blockade in classical Hodgkin lymphoma. Autologous stem cell transplantation was followed by relapse in every patient, and brentuximab vedotin exposure varied. Generated by immunoSEQ multiplex PCR, the TCRdb table keeps only in-frame clones and is missing some. The sample contains 70,000 to 80,000 clones, approximately 94% of which appear only once. J was trimmed by 2 bases and V by 3 bases; bases with no gene match: 6. Germline CDR1 and CDR2: ENHRY and SYGVKD. This CDR3 is built from 15 residues. Study-wide findings and caveats: With respect to the repertoire differences, their causes, possibly disease activity or prior therapy, remain undefined. Individuals who commenced nivolumab within less than 1 year of ASCT were excluded. A significant rise in TCR diversity by C4D1 was seen for CD4+ but not CD8+ cells. It was reported that newly diagnosed patients had less baseline TCR diversity than healthy donors.

Note on this clone: As yet, its antigen is unknown.

The chain has TRBV10-3 and TRBJ2-7, with 8 bases that match TRBD1. This clonotype was sampled from a human donor with classical Hodgkin lymphoma. This sample comprised peripheral blood mononuclear cells (PBMCs), obtained at baseline. The DNA for the CDR3 is TGTGCCATCAGTGATCCCGGGACAGGTCCCTACGAGCAGTACTTC. It encodes CAISDPGTGPYEQYF.